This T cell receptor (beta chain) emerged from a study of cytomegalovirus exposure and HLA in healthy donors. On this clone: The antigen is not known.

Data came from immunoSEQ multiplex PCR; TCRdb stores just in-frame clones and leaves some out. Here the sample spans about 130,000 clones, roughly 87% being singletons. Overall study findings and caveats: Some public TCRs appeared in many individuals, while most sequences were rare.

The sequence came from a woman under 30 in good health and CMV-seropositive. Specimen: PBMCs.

As DNA, the CDR3 is TGTGCCACCAGCAGTGGTGAACAGATTAAAGCTTTCTTT. It yields the protein CATSSGEQIKAFF. J is TRBJ1-1 and V is TRBV15, with D unresolved. Germline CDR1 is LNHNV and CDR2 is YYDKDF (reference sequence). The V gene lost 3 bases and the J gene lost 9 bases, with 14 bases spanning the gap. This CDR3 is built from 13 residues.